These T cell receptor beta chains were read from a single sample in a study of regulatory T cells in long-lasting Graves disease. TCRdb processed the multiplex PCR reads anew with MiXCR; each CDR3 protein has one entry. The table lists 400,000 to 550,000 distinct CDR3 sequences, roughly 15% of them singletons. These data also featured in a second study, about T cells in Graves' hyperthyroidism and ophthalmopathy.

The sequenced sample was peripheral blood mononuclear cells (PBMCs), obtained at new diagnosis, from a patient treated with antithyroid drugs. The source of these receptors is a woman between 18 and 29 years old with Graves disease. Each CDR3 is given with its conserved first and last residue. A D gene is named only where the DNA matches it firmly. Size tells how often a clone was seen (once, few, many) or the class of an expanded clone, and some rows leave it out.

cdr3_nt cdr3_aa d_call clone_size j_call v_call
TGTGCCAGCAGGGAAAGCGGGCCCTCCTACGAGCAGTACTTC CASRESGPSYEQYF . . TRBJ2-7 TRBV2
TGTGCCAGCAGCTTGGTAGCTGAAGATACGCAGTATTTT CASSLVAEDTQYF . . TRBJ2-3 TRBV5-4
TGTGCCAGCAGCTCACTACGGGTCGGGGCCTACGAGCAGTACTTC CASSSLRVGAYEQYF . many TRBJ2-7 TRBV28
TGTGCCAGCAGTTTAAGTGAGGGACCTTGGACCGGGGAGCTGTTTTTT CASSLSEGPWTGELFF . few TRBJ2-2 TRBV28
TGTGCCAGCAGGCTGGGACTAGCGGGAGTCCTAGTCGACGAGCAGTACTTC CASRLGLAGVLVDEQYF TRBD2 many TRBJ2-7 TRBV6-1
TGTGCCAGTAGTACCCGGACTAGCGGGAGAGGTTTGGATGAGCAGTTCTTC CASSTRTSGRGLDEQFF TRBD2 many TRBJ2-1 TRBV19
TGTGCCAGCCGAGTAAGGGGTACCGAGCAGTACTTC CASRVRGTEQYF . . TRBJ2-7 TRBV28
TGTGCCAGCAGCCAAGCAACTGGGAACACTGAAGCTTTCTTT CASSQATGNTEAFF . many TRBJ1-1 TRBV3-1
TGTGCCAGCAGCTTGTACGGTCGGGGCACGAAAAACACTGAAGCTTTCTTT CASSLYGRGTKNTEAFF . . TRBJ1-1 TRBV11-2
TGTGCCAGCAGACCGCCGCCGCAGGGGGTGTTACCCTACGAGCAGTACTTC CASRPPPQGVLPYEQYF TRBD1 few TRBJ2-7 TRBV28
TGTGCCAGCAGTTTACGACACCTCTATAGCAATCAGCCCCAGCATTTT CASSLRHLYSNQPQHF . many TRBJ1-5 TRBV12-3/TRBV12-4
TGTGCCAGCAGCCAACAGAGAAACACCATATATTTT CASSQQRNTIYF . . TRBJ1-3 TRBV3-1
TGTGCCAGCATCTCGATCTCCCCCTACGAGCAGTACTTC CASISISPYEQYF . many TRBJ2-7 TRBV28
TGTGCCAGCAGTAGGACAGGATACTCAGATACGCAGTATTTT CASSRTGYSDTQYF TRBD1 many TRBJ2-3 TRBV12-3/TRBV12-4
TGTGCCAGCGCAGCCCAGGATACGCAGTATTTT CASAAQDTQYF . few TRBJ2-3 TRBV9
TGTGCCAGCAACTCCCCCGGGATAAACATTCAGTACTTC CASNSPGINIQYF . few TRBJ2-4 TRBV28
TGTGCCAGCAGCCCAGTTGCAGGGTCAGGGCAGCCCCAGCATTTT CASSPVAGSGQPQHF . once TRBJ1-5 TRBV4-2
TGTGCCAGCAGTCAGGGGGCGGTCGGGGAGCTGTTTTTT CASSQGAVGELFF TRBD1 . TRBJ2-2 TRBV28
TGTGCCAGCAGAACTAGCGGGAGGGACACCGGGGAGCTGTTTTTT CASRTSGRDTGELFF TRBD2 . TRBJ2-2 TRBV6-1
TGTGCCAGCAGCCCCGGGGATCTGCGAAGGAATGAGCAGTTCTTC CASSPGDLRRNEQFF . . TRBJ2-1 TRBV11-2
TGTGCCAGCAGTTTGTTTTCGGGAGGAAAGGGCTCCTACAATGAGCAGTTCTTC CASSLFSGGKGSYNEQFF TRBD2 few TRBJ2-1 TRBV12-3/TRBV12-4
TGTGCCAGCAGTTCGCTCCCCGGGCATACGCAGTATTTT CASSSLPGHTQYF . few TRBJ2-3 TRBV7-2
TGTGCCAGCAGGCCATCGGACTGGCTACAAAATACGCAGTATTTT CASRPSDWLQNTQYF . many TRBJ2-3 TRBV27
TGTGCCATCAGTCTCAGAGGGACTGAAGCTTTCTTT CAISLRGTEAFF . few TRBJ1-1 TRBV10-3
TGTGCCAGCAGTTCAGTAGGGGGTATACAAGAGACCCAGTACTTC CASSSVGGIQETQYF . . TRBJ2-5 TRBV6-5
TGTGCCAGCGTAGGGGAAATGGACTCCAATGAGCAGTTCTTC CASVGEMDSNEQFF . many TRBJ2-1 TRBV6-1
TGCAGTGCTAGTAGGGGAGTGGGAGATACGCAGTATTTT CSASRGVGDTQYF . few TRBJ2-3 TRBV20-1
TGTGCCAGCAGCTCCCCAGGGGGCGCTTGGATTACAGATACGCAGTATTTT CASSSPGGAWITDTQYF TRBD1 few TRBJ2-3 TRBV11-2
TGTGCCAGCAGCTACACTAGCGTTAATGAGCAGTTCTTC CASSYTSVNEQFF TRBD2 many TRBJ2-1 TRBV11-2
TGTGCCAGCAGCTCGACCCAGACAAGACGGAACACCGGGGAGCTGTTTTTT CASSSTQTRRNTGELFF . many TRBJ2-2 TRBV7-9
TGTGCCAGCAGCTCCCCCCCTTTAGACAGCCCCTGGGGCAATGAGCAGTTCTTC CASSSPPLDSPWGNEQFF . many TRBJ2-1 TRBV7-9
TGTGCCAGCAGCTTAGATTGGCGGGCGGCGAATACGCAGTATTTT CASSLDWRAANTQYF . many TRBJ2-3 TRBV7-2
TGTGCCAGCAGCTTAGTCCAGGGCGGCCAATCGGGCGGGGAGCTGTTTTTT CASSLVQGGQSGGELFF . . TRBJ2-2 TRBV7-3
TGTGCCAGCAGCCCAGGCGACAGTACCGCGGAGACCCAGTACTTC CASSPGDSTAETQYF . many TRBJ2-5 TRBV3-1
TGTGCCAGCAGCTCACAGGGTGCTAATGAAAAACTGTTTTTT CASSSQGANEKLFF . few TRBJ1-4 TRBV7-2
TGTGCCAGCAGCCAAGACAGACTAGCGGGAGTCGATGAGCAGTTCTTC CASSQDRLAGVDEQFF TRBD2 few TRBJ2-1 TRBV3-1
TGTGCCAGCTCGAGCGGGACGTCCAACTCTGGAAACACCATATATTTT CASSSGTSNSGNTIYF . many TRBJ1-3 TRBV18
TGTGCCACCAGCAGAGATTGGGGGAACACTGAAGCTTTCTTT CATSRDWGNTEAFF . many TRBJ1-1 TRBV15
TGCAGCGCAACACAGGGGTACGAGCAGTACTTC CSATQGYEQYF TRBD1 many TRBJ2-7 TRBV29-1
TGCGCCAGCAGCTTATGGACAGAGACCCAGTACTTC CASSLWTETQYF . . TRBJ2-5 TRBV5-1
TGCGCCAGCAGCTTGACTAGCGGAGCCAGCACAGATACGCAGTATTTT CASSLTSGASTDTQYF TRBD2 many TRBJ2-3 TRBV5-1
TGTGCCAGCAGTTTGCACACGAACTATGGCTACACCTTC CASSLHTNYGYTF . . TRBJ1-2 TRBV27
TGTGCCAGCAGCGATACAGGGTCGGCTCAGCCCCAGCATTTT CASSDTGSAQPQHF . many TRBJ1-5 TRBV12-3/TRBV12-4
TGCGCCAGCAGCCAACCTTGGGCTGGCCGGGAGGGCTACGAGCAGTACTTC CASSQPWAGREGYEQYF TRBD2 once TRBJ2-7 TRBV4-1
TGTGCCAGCAGTCGGGACTATTCCTACACCTACAATGAGCAGTTCTTC CASSRDYSYTYNEQFF TRBD2 many TRBJ2-1 TRBV27
TGTGCCAGCAGACATACTAGCGGGATTTACAATGAGCAGTTCTTC CASRHTSGIYNEQFF TRBD2 few TRBJ2-1 TRBV27
TGTGCCAGCATGGGCACCGGAAGGGGCTACACCTTC CASMGTGRGYTF . . TRBJ1-2 TRBV28
TGTGCCAGCACGAAGGCTGAGGGCGGTAATTCACCCCTCCACTTT CASTKAEGGNSPLHF . . TRBJ1-6 TRBV25-1
TGTGCCAGCAACGCACAGGGTTTTAATTCACCCCTCCACTTT CASNAQGFNSPLHF . many TRBJ1-6 TRBV27
TGTGCCAGCACCAAAAGGGGCAGGGTGATAGAGACCCAGTACTTC CASTKRGRVIETQYF . . TRBJ2-5 TRBV6-2/TRBV6-3
TGTGCCAGCAGCCCCACCGGGACACTGAACACTGAAGCTTTCTTT CASSPTGTLNTEAFF . many TRBJ1-1 TRBV9
TGTGCCAGCATCCTTAGTCGTCTGACAAACTATGGCTACACCTTC CASILSRLTNYGYTF . few TRBJ1-2 TRBV7-9
TGTGCCAGCACTAATGGAGCCTACGAGCAGTACTTC CASTNGAYEQYF . many TRBJ2-7 TRBV12-3/TRBV12-4
TGCAGCGTCGTCCCCAGGGGAGTAGGCGGGGAGCTGTTTTTT CSVVPRGVGGELFF . many TRBJ2-2 TRBV29-1